This is a list of T cell receptor beta chains from one sample in a study of blood T cell repertoires in COVID-19. The method was immunoSEQ multiplex PCR; TCRdb's version includes in-frame clones alone and lacks a portion of them. The data contain approximately 210,000 clones, roughly 81% of them singletons. The sequencing sample was made of peripheral blood. These receptors came from a woman aged 50 to 60 with active or convalescent COVID-19. CDR3s include the opening cysteine and the closing phenylalanine or tryptophan. A D gene is named only where the DNA matches it firmly. Rows give clone size only sometimes, using once, few, many, or a class for an expanded clone.

j_call,d_call,v_call,clone_size,cdr3_aa,cdr3_nt
TRBJ1-2,.,TRBV18,once,CASSPRQGGGYTF,TGTGCCAGCTCACCGAGGCAGGGCGGTGGCTACACCTTC
TRBJ1-4,.,TRBV19,.,CASPDAGGKLFF,TGTGCCAGTCCTGACGCGGGGGGAAAACTGTTTTTT
TRBJ1-4,.,TRBV7-9,.,CASSLDRQGGGNEKLFF,TGTGCCAGCAGCTTAGATCGGCAGGGCGGGGGGAATGAAAAACTGTTTTTT
TRBJ1-2,TRBD1,TRBV6-5,.,CASSYRKTGGYGYTF,TGTGCCAGCAGTTACAGAAAGACAGGGGGGTATGGCTACACCTTC
TRBJ2-1,TRBD1,TRBV11-2,.,CASRDRGSVSYNEQFF,TGTGCCAGCAGAGACAGGGGAAGCGTGTCCTACAATGAGCAGTTCTTC
TRBJ1-4,.,TRBV9,.,CASSPPGASNEKLFF,TGTGCCAGCAGCCCTCCGGGAGCCTCTAATGAAAAACTGTTTTTT
TRBJ2-7,TRBD2,TRBV5-1,.,CASSLVVASGNYEQYF,TGCGCCAGCAGCTTGGTGGTGGCTAGCGGGAACTACGAGCAGTACTTC
TRBJ2-3,TRBD1,TRBV28,.,CASRRGHTDTQYF,TGTGCCAGCAGGAGGGGGCACACAGATACGCAGTATTTT
TRBJ1-1,TRBD1,TRBV4-1,few,CASSPRTGPGTEAFF,TGCGCCAGCAGCCCAAGGACAGGGCCCGGCACTGAAGCTTTCTTT
TRBJ1-6,.,TRBV2,.,CASSGNTGLSSYNSPLHF,TGTGCCAGCAGTGGAAACACAGGTCTCAGCTCCTATAATTCACCCCTCCACTTT
TRBJ1-2,TRBD1,TRBV5-1,.,CASSRDSGHGYTF,TGCGCCAGCAGCCGGGACAGTGGACATGGCTACACCTTC
TRBJ1-5,.,TRBV19,.,CASSSTGQRQPQHF,TGTGCCAGTAGTAGCACGGGACAAAGACAGCCCCAGCATTTT
TRBJ1-2,.,TRBV19,.,CASNSYYGYTF,TGTGCCAGTAATAGTTACTATGGCTACACCTTC
TRBJ1-5,TRBD1,TRBV6-6,.,CASSSRQGVGNQPQHF,TGTGCCAGCAGTTCCCGACAGGGCGTAGGCAATCAGCCCCAGCATTTT
TRBJ2-2,.,TRBV7-9,.,CASSLAEGWELFF,TGTGCCAGCAGCTTAGCGGAGGGATGGGAGCTGTTTTTT
TRBJ1-4,.,TRBV7-2,few,CASSSEQGIGEKLFF,TGTGCCAGCAGCTCAGAACAGGGTATCGGGGAAAAACTGTTTTTT
TRBJ2-1,TRBD2,TRBV3-1/TRBV3-2,once,CASSQAPGRGGFNEQFF,TGTGCCAGCAGCCAAGCCCCGGGGAGGGGAGGGTTCAATGAGCAGTTCTTC
TRBJ2-2,TRBD1,TRBV2,.,CASSNPGQGRGTGELFF,TGTGCCAGCAGCAACCCGGGACAGGGGAGGGGCACCGGGGAGCTGTTTTTT
TRBJ1-1,.,TRBV7-2,once,CASSLGRVLTEAFF,TGTGCCAGCAGCTTAGGGCGGGTTCTGACTGAAGCTTTCTTT
TRBJ1-2,.,TRBV7-9,.,CASSFNEVINGYTF,TGTGCCAGCAGCTTTAATGAGGTTATAAATGGCTACACCTTC
TRBJ1-1,.,TRBV27,.,CASSPSAGVGTEAFF,TGTGCCAGCAGTCCATCGGCGGGGGTAGGCACTGAAGCTTTCTTT
TRBJ1-6,TRBD1,TRBV7-2,.,CASSPGQTNSPLHF,TGTGCCAGCAGCCCGGGACAGACCAATTCACCCCTCCACTTT
TRBJ1-1,TRBD1,TRBV2,.,CASESGTANTEAFF,TGTGCCAGCGAGTCCGGGACAGCAAACACTGAAGCTTTCTTT
TRBJ1-3,.,TRBV5-1,few,CASSRQGPGNTIYF,TGCGCCAGCAGTCGTCAGGGCCCTGGAAACACCATATATTTT
TRBJ1-2,TRBD1,TRBV5-1,.,CASSPRDRGSGYGYTF,TGCGCCAGCAGCCCCCGGGACAGGGGAAGCGGCTATGGCTACACCTTC
TRBJ1-4,.,TRBV5-1,once,CASSLASGTNEKLFF,TGCGCCAGCAGCTTGGCCTCCGGAACTAATGAAAAACTGTTTTTT
TRBJ1-2,.,TRBV30,few,CAWSVSLNYGYTF,TGTGCCTGGAGTGTTTCCTTGAACTATGGCTACACCTTC
TRBJ2-3,TRBD2,TRBV29-1,.,CSVEGTSSTDTQYF,TGCAGCGTTGAAGGGACTAGTTCAACAGATACGCAGTATTTT
TRBJ1-1,TRBD1,TRBV11-2,once,CASSFTRQGTGAFF,TGTGCCAGCAGCTTCACAAGACAGGGGACGGGAGCTTTCTTT
TRBJ2-3,.,TRBV6-1,.,CASSEQADTQYF,TGTGCCAGCAGTGAGCAAGCTGATACGCAGTATTTT
TRBJ2-7,.,TRBV9,once,CASSVAATTYEQYF,TGTGCCAGCAGCGTAGCTGCGACTACCTACGAGCAGTACTTC
TRBJ2-5,.,TRBV4-2,.,CASSQDFRQETQYF,TGTGCCAGCAGCCAAGATTTCCGTCAAGAGACCCAGTACTTC
TRBJ1-1,.,TRBV28,.,CASSFSVSRRYRTEAFF,TGTGCCAGCAGTTTCTCGGTTTCAAGGCGGTATCGCACTGAAGCTTTCTTT
TRBJ1-5,TRBD1,TRBV5-5,once,CASSLGTGAGNQPQHF,TGTGCCAGCAGCTTGGGGACAGGGGCAGGGAATCAGCCCCAGCATTTT
TRBJ1-1,.,TRBV28,.,CASRLLRGDEAEAFF,TGTGCCAGCAGACTCCTCAGGGGTGATGAGGCTGAAGCTTTCTTT
TRBJ1-2,.,TRBV5-4,.,CASSFMAGMNYGYTF,TGTGCCAGCAGCTTTATGGCAGGGATGAACTATGGCTACACCTTC
TRBJ1-5,.,TRBV28,.,CASKPGGQGPQHF,TGTGCCAGCAAGCCAGGTGGGCAGGGGCCCCAGCATTTT
TRBJ1-1,TRBD1,TRBV6-6,once,CASSQGQGLPEAFF,TGTGCCAGCAGTCAAGGACAGGGGCTACCTGAAGCTTTCTTT
TRBJ1-1,TRBD1,TRBV4-2,few,CASSQGTGGSTEAFF,TGTGCCAGCAGCCAAGGGACAGGGGGGAGCACTGAAGCTTTCTTT
TRBJ1-1,TRBD1,TRBV6-5,.,CATTTGGLGAFF,TGTGCCACCACTACAGGGGGGCTAGGAGCTTTCTTT
TRBJ2-1,TRBD2,TRBV7-9,.,CASSLLADEQFF,TGTGCCAGCAGCTTGCTAGCGGATGAGCAGTTCTTC
TRBJ2-7,.,TRBV6-5,.,CASSPGTPMYYEQYF,TGTGCCAGCAGTCCCGGGACACCGATGTACTACGAGCAGTACTTC
TRBJ2-5,TRBD2,TRBV28,.,CASSPLAGTQETQYF,TGTGCCAGCAGTCCTTTAGCGGGGACCCAAGAGACCCAGTACTTC
TRBJ1-5,.,TRBV4-1,.,CASSPGHTANQPQHF,TGCGCCAGCAGCCCGGGACACACTGCCAATCAGCCCCAGCATTTT
TRBJ1-1,.,TRBV6-6,.,CASTAGPMNTEAFF,TGTGCCAGCACCGCTGGGCCTATGAACACTGAAGCTTTCTTT
TRBJ2-5,TRBD2,TRBV2,once,CASSGTSSTETQYF,TGTGCCAGCAGTGGGACTAGCAGCACGGAGACCCAGTACTTC
TRBJ2-2,TRBD1,TRBV11-2,.,CASSTRAGTGPTGELFF,TGTGCCAGCAGCACTAGGGCTGGGACAGGCCCCACCGGGGAGCTGTTTTTT
TRBJ2-5,TRBD2,TRBV4-1,once,CASSRLASETQYF,TGCGCCAGCAGTAGACTAGCGTCGGAGACCCAGTACTTC
TRBJ2-4,TRBD2,TRBV7-9,.,CASSLSGVGVGIQYF,TGTGCCAGCAGCTTAAGCGGGGTCGGGGTCGGCATTCAGTACTTC
TRBJ1-4,.,TRBV29-1,.,CSVGGGRGATNEKLFF,TGCAGCGTTGGGGGCGGCAGGGGCGCAACTAATGAAAAACTGTTTTTT
TRBJ1-4,TRBD1,TRBV7-6,once,CASSPYSGTGGGTNEKLFF,TGTGCCAGCAGCCCCTACTCCGGGACAGGGGGGGGGACTAATGAAAAACTGTTTTTT
TRBJ1-1,.,TRBV7-3,.,CASSSVGSYTEAFF,TGTGCCAGCAGCTCTGTGGGGAGTTACACTGAAGCTTTCTTT
TRBJ1-5,.,TRBV5-8,.,CASSLGRNNQPQHF,TGTGCCAGCAGCTTGGGCAGGAACAATCAGCCCCAGCATTTT
TRBJ1-5,.,TRBV27,.,CASSLGTPVSNQPQHF,TGTGCCAGCAGTTTAGGGACACCAGTGAGCAATCAGCCCCAGCATTTT
TRBJ1-2,.,TRBV4-1,.,CASSPPGVGSGYTF,TGCGCCAGCAGCCCCCCGGGAGTGGGGTCTGGCTACACCTTC
TRBJ2-1,TRBD2,TRBV7-3,.,CASSPRLAGVWNEQFF,TGTGCCAGCAGCCCCCGACTAGCGGGGGTTTGGAATGAGCAGTTCTTC
TRBJ1-5,.,TRBV7-2,.,CASRGGRPNQPQHF,TGTGCCAGCAGAGGAGGACGTCCGAATCAGCCCCAGCATTTT
TRBJ1-2,.,TRBV14,once,CASGGTFYGYTF,TGTGCCAGCGGTGGGACTTTCTATGGCTACACCTTC
TRBJ2-3,.,TRBV19,.,CASSQRTVTDTQYF,TGTGCCAGTAGTCAGCGGACCGTCACAGATACGCAGTATTTT
TRBJ1-6,.,TRBV21-1,.,CTQGQGVCNSPLHF,TGTACACAAGGACAGGGGGTCTGCAATTCACCCCTCCACTTT